This T cell receptor (beta chain) was recorded in a study of cytotoxic CD8 clonotypes in ibrutinib-treated CLL. For the study at large: After a median of about 70 months, roughly 14 patients stayed remitted and roughly 12 progressed; responses had been partial in some 25 and complete in 2.

Study results and caveats: The study found clonality rose at ibrutinib response, then fell toward baseline at progression. Higher circulating CD8+ T-cell counts strongly accompanied higher baseline clonality, above age-matched healthy donors. A difference in sampling times existed between sustained-remission and progressing patients.

Sequencing used immunoSEQ multiplex PCR; TCRdb keeps in-frame clones, though not all of them. The profile shows tens of thousands of clones, roughly 68% of them singletons. On this clone itself: Antigen unknown. Mismatch with germline at one junction end may stem from a read error.

This CDR3 is 16 amino acids long. Per the germline V gene, CDR1 is MRHNA and CDR2 is SNTAGT. This clonotype was sampled from a human donor with chronic lymphocytic leukemia. Sample: PBMCs, taken after 24 months of ibrutinib treatment. J is TRBJ1-2 and V is TRBV6-4, with TRBD1 matching 9 bases. The CDR3 coding sequence is TGTGCCATCAGTGAGTTCAGGACAGGGGAAATCTATGGCTACACCTTC. Translated: CAISEFRTGEIYGYTF.